This is a list of T cell receptor beta chains from one sample in a study of blood T cell repertoires in COVID-19. The assay was immunoSEQ multiplex PCR, and TCRdb's table has in-frame clones only and misses some. This table has 390,000 or so clones, around nine tenths appearing once. The sequencing sample was made of PBMCs or T cells enriched from blood (not recorded which). The receptors shown here come from a woman aged 45 to 65 who had recovered from COVID-19. CDR3s include the opening cysteine and the closing phenylalanine or tryptophan. A D gene is named only where the DNA matches it firmly. Not all rows give a size; the values are once, few, many and, for expanded clones, a class.

j_call: TRBJ2-5; d_call: NA; clone_size: NA; v_call: TRBV5-4; cdr3_nt: TGTGCCAGCAGCTTAGATGGCGAGGACCAGTACTTC; cdr3_aa: CASSLDGEDQYF
j_call: TRBJ1-1; d_call: NA; clone_size: NA; v_call: TRBV19; cdr3_nt: TGTGCCAGTAGTACCCCTCGACAGACAGATAACACTGAAGCTTTCTTT; cdr3_aa: CASSTPRQTDNTEAFF
j_call: TRBJ2-7; d_call: NA; clone_size: NA; v_call: TRBV21-1; cdr3_nt: TGTGCCAGCAGCGATTTTTATGACAGGGGCGGATCCTACGAGCAGTACTTC; cdr3_aa: CASSDFYDRGGSYEQYF
j_call: TRBJ2-5; d_call: TRBD2; clone_size: NA; v_call: TRBV3-1/TRBV3-2; cdr3_nt: TGTGCCAGCACTTCCGGACTAGCGGGGGGACAAGAGACCCAGTACTTC; cdr3_aa: CASTSGLAGGQETQYF
j_call: TRBJ2-7; d_call: NA; clone_size: NA; v_call: TRBV4-1; cdr3_nt: TGCGCCAGCAGCCAACTTCAGGTGCAGGGTGGCCACGAGCAGTACTTC; cdr3_aa: CASSQLQVQGGHEQYF
j_call: TRBJ1-4; d_call: TRBD1; clone_size: NA; v_call: TRBV7-9; cdr3_nt: TGTGCCAGTCAGGGGACAGGGAATGAAAAACTGTTTTTT; cdr3_aa: CASQGTGNEKLFF
j_call: TRBJ1-5; d_call: NA; clone_size: NA; v_call: TRBV2; cdr3_nt: TGTGCCAGCAGTCTCGTGCTAGGTAATCAGCCCCAGCATTTT; cdr3_aa: CASSLVLGNQPQHF
j_call: TRBJ1-2; d_call: TRBD1; clone_size: NA; v_call: TRBV24-1; cdr3_nt: TGTGCCACCAGTGCCCCGGGACAGGGCTATGGCTACACCTTC; cdr3_aa: CATSAPGQGYGYTF
j_call: TRBJ1-1; d_call: NA; clone_size: once; v_call: TRBV6-5; cdr3_nt: TGTGCCAGCAGATCCTTGGGGGGACGGTGCGTATTT; cdr3_aa: CASRSLGGRCVF
j_call: TRBJ1-5; d_call: NA; clone_size: once; v_call: TRBV6-5; cdr3_nt: TGTGCCAGCAGCCAAGCCCGGGGATGGCCCCAGCATTTT; cdr3_aa: CASSQARGWPQHF
j_call: TRBJ1-5; d_call: NA; clone_size: NA; v_call: TRBV4-1; cdr3_nt: TGCGCCAGCAGCCTACAACAGGTACGCCAGCCCCAGCATTTT; cdr3_aa: CASSLQQVRQPQHF
j_call: TRBJ1-2; d_call: NA; clone_size: NA; v_call: TRBV7-9; cdr3_nt: TGTGCCAGCAGCTTAATTTCGGGCGGGGCTAACTATGGCTACACCTTC; cdr3_aa: CASSLISGGANYGYTF
j_call: TRBJ1-1; d_call: NA; clone_size: NA; v_call: TRBV19; cdr3_nt: TGTGCCAGTACTTTCGGGGACATGAACACTGAAGCTTTCTTT; cdr3_aa: CASTFGDMNTEAFF
j_call: TRBJ1-6; d_call: NA; clone_size: NA; v_call: TRBV30; cdr3_nt: TGTGCCTGGAGTGTATGGGGCTACTATTCACCCCTCCACTTT; cdr3_aa: CAWSVWGYYSPLHF
j_call: TRBJ2-2; d_call: NA; clone_size: NA; v_call: TRBV3-1/TRBV3-2; cdr3_nt: TGTGCCAGCAGCCACGAGCTTGGGGAGCTGTTTTTT; cdr3_aa: CASSHELGELFF
j_call: TRBJ1-5; d_call: NA; clone_size: NA; v_call: TRBV19; cdr3_nt: TGTGCCAGTAGCCGGACAGAGAATAGCAATCAGCCCCAGCATTTT; cdr3_aa: CASSRTENSNQPQHF
j_call: TRBJ1-3; d_call: NA; clone_size: NA; v_call: TRBV19; cdr3_nt: TGTGCCAGTAGTATTAGTACAGGCTCTGGAAACACCATATATTTT; cdr3_aa: CASSISTGSGNTIYF
j_call: TRBJ1-6; d_call: TRBD1; clone_size: NA; v_call: TRBV2; cdr3_nt: TGTGCCAGCAGTGGACAGGGGGGAAATTCACCCCTCCACTTT; cdr3_aa: CASSGQGGNSPLHF
j_call: TRBJ2-7; d_call: NA; clone_size: NA; v_call: TRBV7-9; cdr3_nt: TGTGCCAGCAGTTCTCCCCCGGCAGGCTTAACTCCCTACGAGCAGTACTTC; cdr3_aa: CASSSPPAGLTPYEQYF
j_call: TRBJ2-7; d_call: NA; clone_size: NA; v_call: TRBV14; cdr3_nt: TGTGCCAGCAGCCAGTATACAGGGTCCTACTACGAGCAGTACTTC; cdr3_aa: CASSQYTGSYYEQYF